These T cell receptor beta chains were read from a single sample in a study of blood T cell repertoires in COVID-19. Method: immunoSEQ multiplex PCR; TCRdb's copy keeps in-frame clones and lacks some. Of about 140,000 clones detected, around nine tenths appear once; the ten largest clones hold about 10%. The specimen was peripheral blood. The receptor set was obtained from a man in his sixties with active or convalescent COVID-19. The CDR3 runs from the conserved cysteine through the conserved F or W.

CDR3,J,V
CASSPHQVSTDTQYF,TRBJ2-3,TRBV18
CASSPTGISYEQYF,TRBJ2-7,TRBV7-8
CSVMTGGRFGEGAFF,TRBJ1-1,TRBV29-1
CASSPLSNTEAFF,TRBJ1-1,TRBV19
CASSFAGGTDTQYF,TRBJ2-3,TRBV28
CASSPIAGGYNEQFF,TRBJ2-1,TRBV9
CASSSPTSGSTDTQYF,TRBJ2-3,TRBV27
CASSPSTGDATYEQYF,TRBJ2-7,TRBV27
CAWGGLAGGFANTGELFF,TRBJ2-2,TRBV30
CASSLGTGTGYEQYF,TRBJ2-7,TRBV11-2
CASSVSGGPNEKLFF,TRBJ1-4,TRBV2
CASSRLAAGMVQNEQFF,TRBJ2-1,TRBV18
CASTLFGQAGDSPLHF,TRBJ1-6,TRBV27
CASSTSGAGELFF,TRBJ2-2,TRBV7-9
CASSSQVYQETQYF,TRBJ2-5,TRBV18
CASSQVAWDTDTQYF,TRBJ2-3,TRBV3-1/TRBV3-2
CASSYVQRNSPLHF,TRBJ1-6,TRBV6-5
CASSLGARQGNTGELFF,TRBJ2-2,TRBV5-1
CASSVGQTEAFF,TRBJ1-1,TRBV9
CASSPGTAYTYEQYF,TRBJ2-7,TRBV18
CASSVETVLGNTEAFF,TRBJ1-1,TRBV9
CASSVDVGGTGNTIYF,TRBJ1-3,TRBV9
CASRPTAGDEQFF,TRBJ2-1,TRBV5-4
CASSGGPVEKLFF,TRBJ1-4,TRBV2
CASSQEREGTEAFF,TRBJ1-1,TRBV4-1
CATSRAFTGSETQYF,TRBJ2-5,TRBV15
CASSPSSDFPAGNTIYF,TRBJ1-3,TRBV18
CASSTDRFSYEQYF,TRBJ2-7,TRBV6-2/TRBV6-3
CASSFDKGLVNTGELFF,TRBJ2-2,TRBV5-1
CASSFLLAGGREQYF,TRBJ2-7,TRBV27
CASSLVQGGENIQYF,TRBJ2-4,TRBV5-1
CASSSGQHEQYF,TRBJ2-7,TRBV5-1
CASSHTEGLKAGLYEQYF,TRBJ2-7,TRBV28
CASSEVTGNEQYF,TRBJ2-7,TRBV2
CASSPGGSSYNEQFF,TRBJ2-1,TRBV18
CASSRGAGTYNEQFF,TRBJ2-1,TRBV3-1/TRBV3-2
CASSPDRKNTEAFF,TRBJ1-1,TRBV18
CASSPVRAGSSYNEQFF,TRBJ2-1,TRBV11-2
CASSVGANGGLQETQYF,TRBJ2-5,TRBV9
CAWNPGTLRNYGYTF,TRBJ1-2,TRBV30
CASSEGRAGELFF,TRBJ2-2,TRBV6-1
CASSRTDIHGYTF,TRBJ1-2,TRBV9
CASSLGSANTDTQYF,TRBJ2-3,TRBV27
CASSSDRGGQPQHF,TRBJ1-5,TRBV7-2
CSASRSGNYGYTF,TRBJ1-2,TRBV20-1
CAWGGTAYSGANVLTF,TRBJ2-6,TRBV30
CASSVAAAFNEKLFF,TRBJ1-4,TRBV9
CASSLPTGAGNTIYF,TRBJ1-3,TRBV5-6
CASFSHEQYF,TRBJ2-7,TRBV7-2
CATRLVHGPDTQYF,TRBJ2-3,TRBV10-3
CASSLRQGDSYEQYF,TRBJ2-7,TRBV11-3
CASSGQDTLGEKLFF,TRBJ1-4,TRBV9
CASSSPPTGINEQFF,TRBJ2-1,TRBV6-5
CASSYRANQPQHF,TRBJ1-5,TRBV12-3/TRBV12-4
CSVEDAGERNEQFF,TRBJ2-1,TRBV29-1